Shown below are 5 T cell receptor beta chains from a single sample sequenced in a study of blood T cell repertoires in COVID-19. TCRdb's table, derived via immunoSEQ multiplex PCR, lists solely in-frame clones and lacks some. The table lists over 200,000 clones, 85% to 90% of them singletons. Sequenced sample: peripheral blood. These receptors were collected from an older woman with acute or convalescent COVID-19.

The CDR3 nucleotides read TGTGCCAGCAGCCAAAACACCCTAGCAACTAATGAAAAACTGTTTTTT. Protein: CASSQNTLATNEKLFF. The chain combines TRBV4-2 with TRBJ1-4; D uncertain. The ends were cut back, 2 bases at V and 0 bases at J, with 10 bases in the middle. The CDR3 length is 16 residues. Germline lookup yields CDR1 LGHNA and CDR2 YNFKEQ.

CDR3 in DNA: TGTGCCAGCAGTCCAACTCCGTCATTGAATGTCTACACCTTC. This gives the protein CASSPTPSLNVYTF. V usage is TRBV6-6 and J usage is TRBJ1-2, with unresolved D. Between the trimmed V and J ends, which lost 5 bases and 10 bases, there was a span of 20 bases. The CDR3 is made up of 14 amino acids. CDR1 and CDR2 (germline): MNHNY, SVGAGI (reference sequence).

The chain couples TRBV19 to TRBJ1-1; weak D call: TRBD1 (6 bases). Germline V CDR1 and CDR2: LNHDA, SQIVND (reference sequence). V was cut by 5 bases and J by 0 bases, with 10 bases left in between. This CDR3 region has 14 residues. CDR3 loop: CASSRQEVNTEAFF. The CDR3 DNA follows: TGTGCCAGTAGTCGACAGGAGGTGAACACTGAAGCTTTCTTT.

V is TRBV11-2 and J is TRBJ2-7; D is unresolved. The CDR3 contains 13 residues. CDR1 and CDR2 from the germline V gene are SGHAT and FQNNGV. Trimming cost V 3 bases and J 0 bases, with 6 bases left between them. The CDR3: CASSFASSYEQYF. Here the CDR3 DNA reads TGTGCCAGCAGCTTCGCCAGCTCCTACGAGCAGTACTTC.

With regard to this clone: Other DNA sequences in this sample translate to the same CDR3. The chain combines TRBV3-1 (or the pseudogene TRBV3-2) with TRBJ1-5, with 10 bases lining up with TRBD1. The CDR3 has 14 amino acids. Trimming took 4 bases from V and 4 from J; bases not matched to a gene: 1. The germline V gene encodes CDR1 LGHDT and CDR2 YNNKEL (reference sequence). DNA for the CDR3: TGTGCCAGCAGCCGGGACAGGGGAAATCAGCCCCAGCATTTT. It translates to CASSRDRGNQPQHF.